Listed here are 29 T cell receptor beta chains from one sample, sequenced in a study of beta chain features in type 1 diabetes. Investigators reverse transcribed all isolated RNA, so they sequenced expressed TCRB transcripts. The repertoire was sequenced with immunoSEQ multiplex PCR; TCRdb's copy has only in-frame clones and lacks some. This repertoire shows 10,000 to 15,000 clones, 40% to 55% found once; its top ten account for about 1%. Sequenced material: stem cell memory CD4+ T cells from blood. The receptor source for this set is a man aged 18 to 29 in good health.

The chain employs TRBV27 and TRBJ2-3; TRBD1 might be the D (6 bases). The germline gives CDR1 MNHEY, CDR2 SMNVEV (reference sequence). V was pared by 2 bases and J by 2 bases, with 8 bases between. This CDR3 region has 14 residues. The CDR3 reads CASSLQGNTDTQYF. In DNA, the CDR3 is TGTGCCAGCAGTTTACAGGGGAACACAGATACGCAGTATTTT.

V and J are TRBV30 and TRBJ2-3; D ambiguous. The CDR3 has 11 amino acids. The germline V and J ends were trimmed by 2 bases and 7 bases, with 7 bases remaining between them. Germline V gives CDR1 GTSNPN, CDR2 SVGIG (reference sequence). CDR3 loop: CAWSLSYTQYF. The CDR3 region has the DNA TGTGCCTGGAGTCTCTCTTATACGCAGTATTTT.

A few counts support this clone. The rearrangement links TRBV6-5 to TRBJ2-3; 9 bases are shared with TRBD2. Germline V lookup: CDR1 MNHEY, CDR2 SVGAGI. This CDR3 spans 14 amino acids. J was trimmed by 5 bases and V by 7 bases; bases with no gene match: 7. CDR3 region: CASTTSGGKDTQYF. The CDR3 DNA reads TGTGCCAGCACGACTAGCGGAGGGAAAGATACGCAGTATTTT.

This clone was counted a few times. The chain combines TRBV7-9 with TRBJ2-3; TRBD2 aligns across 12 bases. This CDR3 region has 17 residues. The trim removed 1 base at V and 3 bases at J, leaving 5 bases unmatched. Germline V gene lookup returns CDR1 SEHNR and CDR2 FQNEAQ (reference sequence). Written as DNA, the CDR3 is TGTGCCAGCAGCTTAGGTCTAGCGGGGGGGCCAACAGATACGCAGTATTTT. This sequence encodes CASSLGLAGGPTDTQYF.

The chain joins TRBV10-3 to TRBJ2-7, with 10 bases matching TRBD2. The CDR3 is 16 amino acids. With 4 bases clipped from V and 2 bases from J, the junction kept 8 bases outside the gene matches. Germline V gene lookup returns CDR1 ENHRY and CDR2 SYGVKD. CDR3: CAISGLAGGRTYEQYF. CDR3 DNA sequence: TGTGCCATCAGTGGTTTAGCGGGGGGTCGAACCTACGAGCAGTACTTC.

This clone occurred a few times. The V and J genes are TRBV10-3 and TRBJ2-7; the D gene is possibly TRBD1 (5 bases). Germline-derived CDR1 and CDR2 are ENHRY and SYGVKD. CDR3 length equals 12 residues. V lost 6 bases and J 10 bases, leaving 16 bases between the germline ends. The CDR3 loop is CAISMNRFHQYF. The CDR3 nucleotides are TGTGCCATCAGCATGAACAGGTTCCACCAGTACTTC.

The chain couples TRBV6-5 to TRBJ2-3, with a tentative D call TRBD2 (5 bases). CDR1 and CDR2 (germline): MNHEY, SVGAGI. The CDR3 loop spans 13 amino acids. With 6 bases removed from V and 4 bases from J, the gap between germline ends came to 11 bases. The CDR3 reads CASRPGGADTQYF. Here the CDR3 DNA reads TGTGCCAGCAGACCCGGAGGTGCAGATACGCAGTATTTT.

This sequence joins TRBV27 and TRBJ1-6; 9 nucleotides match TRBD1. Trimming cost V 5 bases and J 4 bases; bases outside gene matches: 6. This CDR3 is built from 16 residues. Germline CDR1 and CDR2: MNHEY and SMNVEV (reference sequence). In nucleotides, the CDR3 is TGTGCCAGCAGTCCGGGACAGGGAACATATAATTCACCCCTCCACTTT. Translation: CASSPGQGTYNSPLHF.

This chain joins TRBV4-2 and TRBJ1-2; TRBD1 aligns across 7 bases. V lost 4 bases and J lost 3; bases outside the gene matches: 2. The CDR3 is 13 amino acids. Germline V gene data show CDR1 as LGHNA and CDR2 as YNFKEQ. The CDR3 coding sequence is TGTGCCAGCAGCCCTCAGGGGGACTATGGCTACACCTTC. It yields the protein CASSPQGDYGYTF.

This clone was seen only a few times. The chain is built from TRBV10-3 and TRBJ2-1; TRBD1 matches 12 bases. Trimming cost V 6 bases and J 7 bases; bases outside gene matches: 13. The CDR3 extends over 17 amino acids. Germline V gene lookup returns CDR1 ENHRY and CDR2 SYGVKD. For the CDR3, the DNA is TGTGCCATCAGCCCACCCGCCGGGACAGGGGGCCAGAATGAGCAGTTCTTC. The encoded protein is CAISPPAGTGGQNEQFF.

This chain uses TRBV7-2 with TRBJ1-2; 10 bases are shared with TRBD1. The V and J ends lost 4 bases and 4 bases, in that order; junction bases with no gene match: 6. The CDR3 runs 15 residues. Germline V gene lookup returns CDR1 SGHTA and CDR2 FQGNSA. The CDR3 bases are TGTGCCAGCAGCTCCGGGACAGGGGCACTCTATGGCTACACCTTC. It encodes CASSSGTGALYGYTF.

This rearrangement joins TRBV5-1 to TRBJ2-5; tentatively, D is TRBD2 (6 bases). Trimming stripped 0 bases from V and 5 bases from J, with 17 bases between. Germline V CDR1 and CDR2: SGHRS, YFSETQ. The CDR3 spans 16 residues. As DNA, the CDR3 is TGCGCCAGCAGCTTGGGTGCTAGCGATCTTTGGGAGACCCAGTACTTC. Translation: CASSLGASDLWETQYF.

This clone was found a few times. The CDR3 protein is CASSSVSDTQYF. The CDR3 DNA reads as TGTGCCAGCAGTTCCGTTTCAGATACGCAGTATTTT. V and J are TRBV27 and TRBJ2-3; the D is unclear. The V end lost 4 bases, the J end lost 4 bases, and 6 bases lay between the germline ends. The CDR3 contains 12 residues. Germline V gene sequence: CDR1 MNHEY, CDR2 SMNVEV (reference sequence).

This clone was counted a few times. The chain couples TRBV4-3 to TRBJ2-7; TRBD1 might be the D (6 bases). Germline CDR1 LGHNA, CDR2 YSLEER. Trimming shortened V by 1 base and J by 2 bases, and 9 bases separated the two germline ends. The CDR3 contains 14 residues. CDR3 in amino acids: CASSQAEGAYEQYF. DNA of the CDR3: TGCGCCAGCAGCCAAGCCGAGGGGGCCTACGAGCAGTACTTC.

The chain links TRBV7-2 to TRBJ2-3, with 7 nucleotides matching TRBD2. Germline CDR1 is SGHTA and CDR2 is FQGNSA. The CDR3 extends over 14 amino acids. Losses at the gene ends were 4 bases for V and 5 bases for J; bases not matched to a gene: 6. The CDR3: CASSYSGVGDTQYF. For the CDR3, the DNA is TGTGCCAGCAGCTACAGCGGGGTGGGAGATACGCAGTATTTT.

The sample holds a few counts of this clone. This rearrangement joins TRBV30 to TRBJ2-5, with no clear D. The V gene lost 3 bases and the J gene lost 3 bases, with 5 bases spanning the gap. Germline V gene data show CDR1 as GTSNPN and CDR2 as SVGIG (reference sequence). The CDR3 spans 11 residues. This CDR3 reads CAWRVEETQYF. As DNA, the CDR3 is TGTGCCTGGAGGGTAGAAGAGACCCAGTACTTC. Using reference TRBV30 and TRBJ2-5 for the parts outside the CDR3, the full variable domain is SQTIHQWPATLVQPVGSPLSLECTVEGTSNPNLYWYRQAAGRGLQLLFYSVGIGQISSEVPQNLSASRPQDRQFILSSKKLLLSDSGFYLCAWRVEETQYFGPGTRLLVL.

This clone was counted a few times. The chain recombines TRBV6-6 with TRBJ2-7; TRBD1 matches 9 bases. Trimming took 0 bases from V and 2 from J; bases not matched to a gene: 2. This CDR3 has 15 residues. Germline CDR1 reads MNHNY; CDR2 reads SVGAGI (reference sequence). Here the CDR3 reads CASSYSRDRAYEQYF. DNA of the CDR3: TGTGCCAGCAGTTACTCCCGGGACAGGGCCTACGAGCAGTACTTC.

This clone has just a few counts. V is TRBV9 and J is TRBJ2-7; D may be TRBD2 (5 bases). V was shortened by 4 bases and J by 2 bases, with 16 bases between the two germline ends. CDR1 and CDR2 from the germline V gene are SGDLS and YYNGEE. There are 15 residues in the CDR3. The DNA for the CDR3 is TGTGCCAGCAGCCCGACGTTGGACGGGACCTACGAGCAGTACTTC. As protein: CASSPTLDGTYEQYF. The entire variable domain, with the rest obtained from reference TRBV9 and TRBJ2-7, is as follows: DSGVTQTPKHLITATGQRVTLRCSPRSGDLSVYWYQQSLDQGLQFLIQYYNGEERAKGNILERFSAQQFPDLHSELNLSSLELGDSALYFCASSPTLDGTYEQYFGPGTRLTVT.

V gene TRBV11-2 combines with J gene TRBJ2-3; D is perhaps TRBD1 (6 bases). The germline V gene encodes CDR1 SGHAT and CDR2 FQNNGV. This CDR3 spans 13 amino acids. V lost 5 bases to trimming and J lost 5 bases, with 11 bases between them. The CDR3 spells CASSPNREDTQYF. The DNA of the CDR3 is TGTGCCAGCAGCCCAAACAGGGAAGATACGCAGTATTTT.

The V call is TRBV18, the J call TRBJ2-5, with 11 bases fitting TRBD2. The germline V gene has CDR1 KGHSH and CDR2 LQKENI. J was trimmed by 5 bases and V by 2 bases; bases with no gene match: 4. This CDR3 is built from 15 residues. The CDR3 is CASSPTLAGGETQYF. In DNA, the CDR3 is TGTGCCAGCTCACCAACGCTAGCGGGGGGCGAGACCCAGTACTTC.

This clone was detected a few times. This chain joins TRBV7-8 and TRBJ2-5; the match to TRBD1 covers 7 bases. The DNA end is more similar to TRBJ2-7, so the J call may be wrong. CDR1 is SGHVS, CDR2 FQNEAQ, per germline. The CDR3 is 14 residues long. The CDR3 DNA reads TGTGCCAGCAGCTTGACAGGGATCCCCTACGAGCAGTACTTC. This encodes CASSLTGIPYEQYF.

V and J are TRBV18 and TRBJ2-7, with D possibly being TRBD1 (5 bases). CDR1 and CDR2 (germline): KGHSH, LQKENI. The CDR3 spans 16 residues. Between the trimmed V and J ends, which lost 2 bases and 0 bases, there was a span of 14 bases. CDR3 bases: TGTGCCAGCTCACCAGTCTACCCAGGGATCTCCTACGAGCAGTACTTC. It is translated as CASSPVYPGISYEQYF.

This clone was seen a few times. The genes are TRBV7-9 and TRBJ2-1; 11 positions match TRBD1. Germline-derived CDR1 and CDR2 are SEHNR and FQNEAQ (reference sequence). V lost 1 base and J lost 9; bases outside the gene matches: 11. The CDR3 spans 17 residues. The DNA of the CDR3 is TGTGCCAGCAGCTTAGGAGCGGGGACAGGGGGAATGACTGAGCAGTTCTTC. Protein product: CASSLGAGTGGMTEQFF.

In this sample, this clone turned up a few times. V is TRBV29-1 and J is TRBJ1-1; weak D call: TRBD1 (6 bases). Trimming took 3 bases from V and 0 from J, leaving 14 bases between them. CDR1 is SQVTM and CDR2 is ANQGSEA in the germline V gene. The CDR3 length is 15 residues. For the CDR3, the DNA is TGCAGCGTTGAGCGGGCAGGGGCGATGAACACTGAAGCTTTCTTT. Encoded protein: CSVERAGAMNTEAFF.

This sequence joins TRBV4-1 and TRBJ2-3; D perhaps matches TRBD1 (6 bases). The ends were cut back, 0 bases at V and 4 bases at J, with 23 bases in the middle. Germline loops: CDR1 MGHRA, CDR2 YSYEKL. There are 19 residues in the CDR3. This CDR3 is CASSQERGLSEGVSDTQYF. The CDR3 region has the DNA TGCGCCAGCAGCCAAGAGAGGGGTCTTAGCGAGGGGGTCTCAGATACGCAGTATTTT.

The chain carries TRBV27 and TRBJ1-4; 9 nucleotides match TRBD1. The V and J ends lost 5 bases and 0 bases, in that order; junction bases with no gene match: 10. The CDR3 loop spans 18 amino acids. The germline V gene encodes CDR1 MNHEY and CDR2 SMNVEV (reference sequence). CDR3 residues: CASSRKQGAFATNEKLFF. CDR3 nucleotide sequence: TGTGCCAGCAGTCGCAAACAGGGGGCGTTTGCAACTAATGAAAAACTGTTTTTT.

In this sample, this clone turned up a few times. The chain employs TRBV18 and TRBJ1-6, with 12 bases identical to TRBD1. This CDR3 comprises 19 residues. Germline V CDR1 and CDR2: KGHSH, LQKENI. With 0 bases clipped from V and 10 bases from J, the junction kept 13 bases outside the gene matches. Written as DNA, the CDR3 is TGTGCCAGCTCACCACCCGGGGCCGGGACAGGGGGCGCCGGGTCACCCCTCCACTTT. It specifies CASSPPGAGTGGAGSPLHF.

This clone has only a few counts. CDR3 sequence: CAWRSAGTGSGDEQYF. CDR3 coding DNA: TGTGCCTGGCGGTCAGCCGGGACAGGGTCTGGGGACGAGCAGTACTTC. This chain connects TRBV30 to TRBJ2-7; 9 nucleotides agree with TRBD1. The ends lost 5 bases at V and 5 bases at J; junction bases unmatched: 16. Per germline, CDR1 GTSNPN and CDR2 SVGIG (reference sequence). CDR3 size: 16 residues. The whole variable domain, filled in from reference TRBV30 and TRBJ2-7, reads SQTIHQWPATLVQPVGSPLSLECTVEGTSNPNLYWYRQAAGRGLQLLFYSVGIGQISSEVPQNLSASRPQDRQFILSSKKLLLSDSGFYLCAWRSAGTGSGDEQYFGPGTRLTVT.

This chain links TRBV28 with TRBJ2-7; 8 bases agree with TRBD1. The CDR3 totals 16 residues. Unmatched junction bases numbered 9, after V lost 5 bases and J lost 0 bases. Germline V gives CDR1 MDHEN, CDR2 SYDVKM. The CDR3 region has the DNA TGTGCCAGCAGTCCGGGACAGGCCGCCGGCTCCTACGAGCAGTACTTC. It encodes CASSPGQAAGSYEQYF.